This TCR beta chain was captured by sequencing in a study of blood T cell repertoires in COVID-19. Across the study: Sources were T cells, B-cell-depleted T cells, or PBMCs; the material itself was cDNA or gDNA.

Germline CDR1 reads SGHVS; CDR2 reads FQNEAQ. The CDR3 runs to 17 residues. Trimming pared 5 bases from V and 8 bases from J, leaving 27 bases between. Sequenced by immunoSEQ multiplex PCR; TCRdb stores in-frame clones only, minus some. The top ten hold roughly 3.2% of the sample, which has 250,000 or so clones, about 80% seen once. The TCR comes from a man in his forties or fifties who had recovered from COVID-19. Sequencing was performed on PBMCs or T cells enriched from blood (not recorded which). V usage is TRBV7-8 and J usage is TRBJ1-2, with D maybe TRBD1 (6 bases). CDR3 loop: CASSTYRASPRTSGYTF. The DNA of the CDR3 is TGTGCCAGCAGCACATACAGGGCTAGTCCCAGAACTTCAGGCTACACCTTC. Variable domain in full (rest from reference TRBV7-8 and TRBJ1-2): GAGVSQSPRYKVAKRGQDVALRCDPISGHVSLFWYQQALGQGPEFLTYFQNEAQLDKSGLPSDRFFAERPEGSVSTLKIQRTQQEDSAVYLCASSTYRASPRTSGYTFGSGTRLTVV.